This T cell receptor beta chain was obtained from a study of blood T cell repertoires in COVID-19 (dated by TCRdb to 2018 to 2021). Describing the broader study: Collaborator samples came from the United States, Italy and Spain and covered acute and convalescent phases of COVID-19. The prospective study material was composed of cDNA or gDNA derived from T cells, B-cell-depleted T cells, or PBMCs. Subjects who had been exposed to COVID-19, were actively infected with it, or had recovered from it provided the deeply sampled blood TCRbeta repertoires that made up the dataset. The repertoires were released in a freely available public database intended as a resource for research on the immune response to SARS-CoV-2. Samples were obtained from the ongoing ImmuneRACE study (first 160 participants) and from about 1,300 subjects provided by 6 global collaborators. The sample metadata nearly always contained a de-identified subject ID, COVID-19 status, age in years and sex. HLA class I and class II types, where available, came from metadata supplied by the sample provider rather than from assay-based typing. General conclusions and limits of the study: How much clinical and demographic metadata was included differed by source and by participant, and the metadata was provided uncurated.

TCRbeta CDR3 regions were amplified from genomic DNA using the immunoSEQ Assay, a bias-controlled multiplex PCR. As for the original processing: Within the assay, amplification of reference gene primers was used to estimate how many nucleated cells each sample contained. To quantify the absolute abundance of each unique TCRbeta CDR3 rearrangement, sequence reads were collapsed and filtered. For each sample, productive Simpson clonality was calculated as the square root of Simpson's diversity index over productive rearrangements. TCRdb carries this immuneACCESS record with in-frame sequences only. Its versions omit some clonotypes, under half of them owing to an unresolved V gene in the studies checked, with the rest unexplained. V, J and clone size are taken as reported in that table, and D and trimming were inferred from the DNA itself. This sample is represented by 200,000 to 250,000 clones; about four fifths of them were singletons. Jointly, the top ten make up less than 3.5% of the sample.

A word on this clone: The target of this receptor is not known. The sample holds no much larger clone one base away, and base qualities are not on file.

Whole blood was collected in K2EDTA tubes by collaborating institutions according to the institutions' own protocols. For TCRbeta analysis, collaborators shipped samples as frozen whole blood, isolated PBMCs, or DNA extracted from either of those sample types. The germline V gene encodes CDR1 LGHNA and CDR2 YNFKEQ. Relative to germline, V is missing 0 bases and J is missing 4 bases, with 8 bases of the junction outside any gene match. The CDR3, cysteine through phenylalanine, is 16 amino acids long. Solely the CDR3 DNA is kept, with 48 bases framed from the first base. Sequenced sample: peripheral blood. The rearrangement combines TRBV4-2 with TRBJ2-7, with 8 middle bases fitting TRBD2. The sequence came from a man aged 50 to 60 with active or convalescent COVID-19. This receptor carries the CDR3 CASSQDLAGGGYEQYF. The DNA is TGTGCCAGCAGCCAAGATTTGGCGGGGGGCGGTTACGAGCAGTACTTC.